This T cell receptor (beta chain) appears in the sequencing data of a study of PD-1 blockade in classical Hodgkin lymphoma. The assay was immunoSEQ multiplex PCR, and TCRdb's table has in-frame clones only and misses some. The table records around 25,000 clones, over 80% of them present only once. This CDR3 has 14 residues. Germline lookup yields CDR1 MNHEY and CDR2 SVGAGI. The trim removed 6 bases at V and 2 bases at J, leaving 6 bases unmatched. Worth noting for this clone: As yet, its antigen is unknown.

Findings and limits, study-wide: Baseline TCR diversity was reportedly lower in newly diagnosed patients than in healthy donors. It was reported as lower still in relapsed/refractory patients. In CD4+ cells, TCR diversity went up significantly by C4D1, but in CD8+ cells it did not. Patients with a complete response exhibited baseline diversity comparable to newly diagnosed patients.

Every patient relapsed after autologous stem cell transplantation, and brentuximab vedotin exposure varied. Starting with thawed PBMCs, CD4+ T cells were purified by magnetic negative selection. The sequences come from CD4+ T cells from blood, collected at baseline. J is TRBJ1-2 and V is TRBV6-5, with 7 positions matching TRBD1. This clonotype originated in a human donor with classical Hodgkin lymphoma. CDR3 coding DNA: TGTGCCAGCAGCCCCCCGGGACAGAACTATGGCTACACCTTC. It translates to CASSPPGQNYGYTF.